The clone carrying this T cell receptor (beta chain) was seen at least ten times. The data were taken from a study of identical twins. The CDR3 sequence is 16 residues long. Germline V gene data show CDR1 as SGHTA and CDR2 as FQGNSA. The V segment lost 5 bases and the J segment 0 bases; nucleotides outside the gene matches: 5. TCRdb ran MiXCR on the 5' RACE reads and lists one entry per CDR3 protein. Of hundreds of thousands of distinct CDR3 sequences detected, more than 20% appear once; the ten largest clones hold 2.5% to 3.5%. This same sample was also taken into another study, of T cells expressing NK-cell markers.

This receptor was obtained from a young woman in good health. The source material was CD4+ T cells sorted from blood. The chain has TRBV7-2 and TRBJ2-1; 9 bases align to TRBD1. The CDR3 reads CASSRTGVSSYNEQFF. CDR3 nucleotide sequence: TGTGCCAGCAGCCGGACAGGGGTAAGCTCCTACAATGAGCAGTTCTTC.